The 8 T cell receptor beta chains below were found in one sample sequenced in a study of shared clonotypes between healthy human individuals. Some clones are missing from TCRdb's copy, which holds only in-frame ones; the method was immunoSEQ multiplex PCR. The repertoire holds roughly 2,300,000 clones, approximately 90% seen once, with 0.37% in the top ten. The material sequenced was naive CD4+ T cells from PBMCs. Subset here: CD45RA+ positively selected. These receptor sequences come from a man younger than 35 in good health. Some clones in this sample may be carry-over from other donors' samples.

The chain employs TRBV29-1 and TRBJ1-2, with 7 bases aligning to TRBD1. The CDR3 covers 12 residues. CDR1 and CDR2 from the germline V gene are SQVTM and ANQGSEA. Trimming removed 7 bases from V and 2 bases from J; junction bases left unmatched: 4. CDR3 amino acids: CSGGTANYGYTF. The CDR3 DNA follows: TGCAGCGGAGGGACAGCAAACTATGGCTACACCTTC.

In regard to this clone: The same CDR3 is also encoded by other DNA sequences in this sample. This CDR3 is CASSSSGRAPYEQYF. The CDR3 nucleotides are TGTGCCAGCAGTTCTAGCGGGAGGGCCCCCTACGAGCAGTACTTC. The chain uses TRBV27 and TRBJ2-7; 12 bases agree with TRBD2. With 4 bases clipped from V and 2 bases from J, the junction kept 3 bases outside the gene matches. Germline lookup yields CDR1 MNHEY and CDR2 SMNVEV (reference sequence). This CDR3 region has 15 residues.

This CDR3 is CASSLIIFPGQEIRETQYF. The CDR3 nucleotides are TGTGCCAGCAGCCTCATCATCTTCCCGGGACAGGAGATTCGAGAGACCCAGTACTTC. The chain links TRBV7-8 to TRBJ2-5, with 8 positions matching TRBD1. Unmatched junction bases numbered 21, after V lost 5 bases and J lost 4 bases. Germline CDR1 and CDR2: SGHVS and FQNEAQ. The CDR3 covers 19 residues.

This chain links TRBV28 with TRBJ2-7; the D gene is possibly TRBD2 (7 bases). CDR3 length: 14 amino acids. Germline V gene sequence: CDR1 MDHEN, CDR2 SYDVKM. The V and J ends lost 7 bases and 5 bases respectively, with 18 bases between them. The CDR3 protein is CASTQGGEHHEQYF. The CDR3 DNA is TGTGCCAGCACCCAAGGGGGGGAACATCACGAGCAGTACTTC.

The V call is TRBV6-6, the J call TRBJ1-1, with a tentative D call TRBD1 (5 bases). The CDR3 contains 16 residues. V dropped 2 bases and J dropped 4 bases, with 17 bases sitting between them. Germline V gene data show CDR1 as MNHNY and CDR2 as SVGAGI (reference sequence). The CDR3 protein is CASSYLLSPQGTEAFF. The DNA for the CDR3 is TGTGCCAGCAGTTACCTTCTCAGTCCTCAGGGCACTGAAGCTTTCTTT.

This sequence joins TRBV19 and TRBJ1-4, with 8 bases lining up with TRBD1. The V gene end was trimmed by 8 bases and the J gene end by 7 bases; junction bases not matched to a gene: 12. Germline V lookup: CDR1 LNHDA, CDR2 SQIVND (reference sequence). The CDR3 covers 15 residues. The CDR3 DNA reads TGTGCCAGTTCCATTGCAGGGGGCTATTTTGAAAAACTGTTTTTT. Protein: CASSIAGGYFEKLFF.

This chain uses TRBV6-1 with TRBJ2-7; D perhaps matches TRBD2 (6 bases). V shed 3 bases and J shed 5 bases, with 23 bases lying between them. Germline V lookup: CDR1 MNHNS, CDR2 SASEGT. The CDR3 runs to 17 residues. CDR3: CASSEPSLAPYTNEQYF. The CDR3 DNA reads as TGTGCCAGCAGTGAGCCTTCCCTAGCGCCTTATACCAACGAGCAGTACTTC.

Here the CDR3 reads CASSLRHVNTGELFF. The DNA for the CDR3 is TGTGCCAGCAGCTTAAGACATGTAAACACCGGGGAGCTGTTTTTT. The chain is built from TRBV9 and TRBJ2-2; D remains unclear. Trimming left V 4 bases short and J 2 bases short, with 12 bases between. The germline V gene encodes CDR1 SGDLS and CDR2 YYNGEE. The CDR3 sequence is 15 residues long.